This section outlines one TCR beta chain sequence together with its context. The antigen it recognizes is unknown. Base qualities are not at hand, and no much larger clone is one base apart. One collaborating source in Seattle enrolled patients during active infection and followed them longitudinally through the course of disease. Whole blood was collected in K2EDTA tubes by collaborating institutions according to the institutions' own protocols. For TCRbeta analysis, collaborator samples were shipped as frozen whole blood, as isolated PBMCs, or as DNA extracted from either sample type. The sample originates from a study of blood T cell repertoires in COVID-19 (dated by TCRdb to 2019 to 2021). Study-level background: Samples covering the acute and convalescent phases of COVID-19 were provided by collaborators in the United States, Italy and Spain. The material from the prospective study consisted of cDNA or gDNA derived from T cells, B-cell-depleted T cells, or PBMCs. The dataset comprised deeply sampled blood TCRbeta repertoires from subjects exposed to, actively infected with, or recovered from COVID-19. A freely available public database, intended as a resource for researchers studying the immune response to SARS-CoV-2, is where the repertoires were released. Samples were obtained from the ongoing ImmuneRACE study (first 160 participants) and from over 1,000 subjects provided by 6 global collaborators. Sample metadata almost always included a de-identified subject ID, COVID-19 status, age in years and sex. HLA class I and class II types, where available, came from metadata supplied by the sample provider rather than from assay-based typing.

On the study overall, not on this receptor specifically: The amount of clinical and demographic metadata varied by source and participant and was provided uncurated.

Trimming removed 0 bases from V and 6 bases from J; the gene matches leave 7 bases unexplained. From the cysteine through the phenylalanine, the CDR3 covers 15 amino acids. The CDR3 DNA has 45 bases and is translated from base 1. The germline V gene (reference sequence) gives CDR1 as LGHDT and CDR2 as YNNKEL. TCRbeta CDR3 regions were amplified from genomic DNA by means of the immunoSEQ Assay, a bias-controlled multiplex PCR. Turning to the authors' computational methods: The number of nucleated cells in each sample was estimated by amplification of reference gene primers within the assay. To quantify the absolute abundance of each unique TCRbeta CDR3 rearrangement, sequence reads were collapsed and filtered. For each sample, productive Simpson clonality was calculated as the square root of Simpson's diversity index across productive rearrangements. The source is immuneACCESS, and TCRdb retained only in-frame sequences with V and J called. Part of the clones is not carried over; for the studies checked, unresolved V genes explain less than half of this, and the remainder is unexplained. The V and J calls and the clone size are those of that table, but D and trimming were determined from the DNA. Within this sample are approximately 150,000 clones, with 80% to 85% of them counted one time only. In total, the top ten clones hold under 10% of the sample.

Sequenced input: peripheral blood. The chain is made from TRBV3-1 (or the pseudogene TRBV3-2) and TRBJ2-7; TRBD1 fits 8 bases in the junction. The source is a man aged 25 to 40 with COVID-19, enrolled during active disease. The nucleotide sequence is given as TGTGCCAGCAGCCAAGACCATAGCAGGGGGCGCGAGCAGTACTTC. Its translation is CASSQDHSRGREQYF.